The 20 T cell receptor beta chains listed next were all sequenced from one sample in a study of cytomegalovirus exposure and HLA in healthy donors. Vbeta (60) and Jbeta (13) primers were used in the PCR. The table came from immunoSEQ multiplex PCR; TCRdb's copy has only in-frame clones and leaves some out. The sample comprises about 140,000 clones, roughly four fifths of which are singletons, and roughly 3.1% rests with the top ten. The sequencing sample was made of PBMCs. The receptors were gathered from a man between 18 and 35 years old in good health and CMV-seropositive.

The chain combines TRBV6-1 with TRBJ1-1, with 9 positions matching TRBD1. V lost 2 bases and J lost 11; bases outside the gene matches: 6. CDR3 length equals 13 residues. Germline CDR1 is MNHNS and CDR2 is SASEGT. The CDR3 sequence: CASSEFGQGWAFF. The CDR3 coding sequence is TGTGCCAGCAGTGAATTTGGACAGGGGTGGGCTTTCTTT.

This rearrangement joins TRBV28 to TRBJ2-7, with 12 bases that match TRBD1. Trimming removed 6 bases from V and 7 bases from J; junction bases left unmatched: 10. The CDR3 has 15 amino acids. Germline lookup yields CDR1 MDHEN and CDR2 SYDVKM. CDR3 amino acids: CASRLPGQGAGEQYF. The CDR3 DNA reads TGTGCCAGCAGGTTACCGGGACAGGGGGCGGGAGAGCAGTACTTC.

V is TRBV27 and J is TRBJ2-1, with 10 bases identical to TRBD2. This CDR3 spans 16 amino acids. Germline lookup yields CDR1 MNHEY and CDR2 SMNVEV (reference sequence). J was trimmed by 7 bases and V by 4 bases; bases with no gene match: 10. The CDR3 loop is CASSSISGRALNEQFF. CDR3 in DNA: TGTGCCAGCAGTTCTATCAGCGGGAGGGCCTTGAATGAGCAGTTCTTC.

This chain links TRBV19 with TRBJ2-1; D perhaps matches TRBD2 (6 bases). CDR1 and CDR2 (germline): LNHDA, SQIVND (reference sequence). The CDR3 extends over 14 amino acids. V lost 3 bases, J lost 10 bases, and 16 bases lay in between. CDR3 loop: CASSIGPAGREQFF. The CDR3 nucleotides are TGTGCCAGTAGTATCGGGCCAGCGGGCCGGGAGCAGTTCTTC. Full variable domain (outside the CDR3, taken from reference TRBV19 and TRBJ2-1): DGGITQSPKYLFRKEGQNVTLSCEQNLNHDAMYWYRQDPGQGLRLIYYSQIVNDFQKGDIAEGYSVSREKKESFPLTVTSAQKNPTAFYLCASSIGPAGREQFFGPGTRLTVL.

Points on this clone: A junction boundary mismatches the germline segment, possibly from a read error. V usage is TRBV7-9 and J usage is TRBJ1-1; a possible D gene is TRBD1 (6 bases). The CDR3 length is 16 residues. Germline-derived CDR1 and CDR2 are SEHNR and FQNEAQ (reference sequence). This CDR3 reads CSSSLVFGQLNTEAFF. For the CDR3, the DNA is TGTTCCAGCAGCTTAGTGTTTGGACAGCTGAACACTGAAGCTTTCTTT.

The chain couples TRBV6-5 to TRBJ1-1; 8 nucleotides line up with TRBD1. This CDR3 is built from 14 residues. Germline V gene sequence: CDR1 MNHEY, CDR2 SVGAGI. J lost 4 bases, V lost 5 bases, and 6 bases had no gene match. In DNA, the CDR3 is TGTGCCAGCAGTCTACAGGGGGGGGGCACTGAAGCTTTCTTT. This gives the protein CASSLQGGGTEAFF.

The rearrangement links TRBV19 to TRBJ2-1; TRBD1 aligns across 7 bases. This CDR3 is built from 15 residues. V shed 8 bases, J shed 2 bases, and the junction held 9 bases outside the gene matches. Germline V lookup: CDR1 LNHDA, CDR2 SQIVND (reference sequence). The DNA for the CDR3 is TGTGCCAGTTCACAGGGGACCTCTACCTACAATGAGCAGTTCTTC. The encoded protein is CASSQGTSTYNEQFF.

The gene calls are TRBV28 and TRBJ1-2, with 9 bases aligning to TRBD1. This CDR3 has 16 amino acids. Germline assignment: CDR1 MDHEN and CDR2 SYDVKM. The ends lost 6 bases at V and 1 base at J; junction bases unmatched: 9. CDR3 protein: CASSYGGTGYNYGYTF. CDR3 sequence (DNA): TGTGCCAGCAGCTATGGGGGGACAGGGTATAACTATGGCTACACCTTC.

This clone was seen a few times. This rearrangement joins TRBV7-2 to TRBJ2-7; TRBD2 matches at 10 bases. The CDR3 is made up of 15 amino acids. Trimming cost V 5 bases and J 3 bases; bases outside gene matches: 7. Germline lookup yields CDR1 SGHTA and CDR2 FQGNSA. The CDR3 sequence: CASSLSRTSGYEQYF. CDR3 DNA sequence: TGTGCCAGCAGCCTCTCTAGGACTAGCGGCTACGAGCAGTACTTC. The variable domain in full, with the rest retrieved from reference TRBV7-2 and TRBJ2-7, is GAGVSQSPSNKVTEKGKDVELRCDPISGHTALYWYRQSLGQGLEFLIYFQGNSAPDKSGLPSDRFSAERTGGSVSTLTIQRTQQEDSAVYLCASSLSRTSGYEQYFGPGTRLTVT.

This clone has only one observation. The chain employs TRBV28 and TRBJ2-7; 11 bases align to TRBD2. The length of the CDR3 is 15 residues. The V segment lost 6 bases and the J segment 2 bases; nucleotides outside the gene matches: 6. Germline V gives CDR1 MDHEN, CDR2 SYDVKM. Here the CDR3 DNA reads TGTGCCAGCAGCTTCCGACTAGCGGGAACCTACGAGCAGTACTTC. Translating it yields CASSFRLAGTYEQYF.

This chain uses TRBV29-1 with TRBJ2-7, with D possibly being TRBD2 (6 bases). Germline V gene lookup returns CDR1 SQVTM and CDR2 ANQGSEA. V was pared by 0 bases and J by 4 bases, with 7 bases between. The CDR3 runs 12 residues. The CDR3 DNA reads as TGCAGCGTTGAAGAGAGCGGGTACGAGCAGTACTTC. Translation: CSVEESGYEQYF.

This chain connects TRBV28 to TRBJ1-2, with D hard to call. The V and J ends lost 2 bases and 0 bases respectively, with 10 bases between them. The length of the CDR3 is 15 residues. In germline, CDR1 is MDHEN, CDR2 SYDVKM. CDR3 nucleotide sequence: TGTGCCAGCAGTTTAAGAGGGCGGGCTAACTATGGCTACACCTTC. This codes for CASSLRGRANYGYTF.

This rearrangement joins TRBV9 to TRBJ2-7; TRBD1 aligns across 8 bases. The CDR3 sequence is 18 residues long. V trimming: 0 bases; J trimming: 3 bases; junction bases outside the gene matches: 14. Germline assignment: CDR1 SGDLS and CDR2 YYNGEE. The CDR3 loop is CASSVEDGGQAFHYEQYF. The CDR3 DNA is TGTGCCAGCAGCGTAGAGGACGGGGGACAGGCTTTCCACTACGAGCAGTACTTC.

Written as DNA, the CDR3 is TGCGCCAGCAGCTTGGCCCGGAGCGGCTCCTACGAGCAGTACTTC. The encoded protein is CASSLARSGSYEQYF. V usage is TRBV5-1 and J usage is TRBJ2-7, with TRBD2 as a possible D gene (5 bases). The V end lost 0 bases, the J end lost 0 bases, and 10 bases lay between the germline ends. Germline CDR1 is SGHRS and CDR2 is YFSETQ. There are 15 residues in the CDR3.

The table lists this clone with a few counts. The CDR3 nucleotides read TGTGCCAGCACTGAGGAGCGTACGCAGTATTTT. This sequence encodes CASTEERTQYF. V and J are TRBV2 and TRBJ2-3; D is undetermined. The germline V gene encodes CDR1 SNHLY and CDR2 FYNNEI. The V end was cut by 7 bases, the J end by 8 bases, with 10 bases between. The CDR3 is 11 residues long. The full variable domain, completed using reference TRBV2 and TRBJ2-3, is EPEVTQTPSHQVTQMGQEVILRCVPISNHLYFYWYRQILGQKVEFLVSFYNNEISEKSEIFDDQFSVERPDGSNFTLKIRSTKLEDSAMYFCASTEERTQYFGPGTRLTVL.

This clone was seen just once. The gene calls are TRBV28 and TRBJ1-3; D may be TRBD1 (5 bases). The V gene lost 8 bases and the J gene lost 7 bases, with 15 bases spanning the gap. The CDR3 runs 13 residues. In germline, CDR1 is MDHEN, CDR2 SYDVKM. This CDR3 is CASLYGGGNTIYF. DNA for the CDR3: TGTGCCAGCCTATACGGCGGGGGGAACACCATATATTTT.

This CDR3 reads CASSAPKGGFPYEQYF. CDR3 DNA: TGTGCCAGCAGCGCCCCTAAGGGGGGGTTCCCCTACGAGCAGTACTTC. This chain connects TRBV9 to TRBJ2-7; tentative D call: TRBD2 (7 bases). The germline gives CDR1 SGDLS, CDR2 YYNGEE. CDR3 size: 16 residues. V was shortened by 3 bases and J by 2 bases, with 18 bases between the two germline ends. Full variable domain (remainder filled in from reference TRBV9 and TRBJ2-7): DSGVTQTPKHLITATGQRVTLRCSPRSGDLSVYWYQQSLDQGLQFLIQYYNGEERAKGNILERFSAQQFPDLHSELNLSSLELGDSALYFCASSAPKGGFPYEQYFGPGTRLTVT.

This clone was seen a handful of times. The DNA of the CDR3 is TGTGCCAGCAGCGATGAACAGGGTAATGGCTACACCTTC. Translated: CASSDEQGNGYTF. This rearrangement joins TRBV9 to TRBJ1-2; a possible D gene is TRBD1 (6 bases). The germline V gene has CDR1 SGDLS and CDR2 YYNGEE. Trimming took 3 bases from V and 6 from J, leaving 12 bases between them. The CDR3 has 13 amino acids.

The J gene is TRBJ2-7, the V gene TRBV4-2, with TRBD2 as a possible D gene (5 bases). Trimming removed 1 base at V and 3 bases at J, with 7 bases between. CDR3 size: 13 residues. From germline, CDR1 is LGHNA and CDR2 YNFKEQ. The CDR3 spells CASSQGTSYEQYF. CDR3 in DNA: TGTGCCAGCAGCCAAGGTACTAGCTACGAGCAGTACTTC.

The chain has TRBV10-1 and TRBJ1-1; the D is unclear. Germline V gene data show CDR1 as WNHNN and CDR2 as SYGVQD (reference sequence). CDR3 size: 15 residues. The V end lost 2 bases, the J end lost 1 base, and 11 bases lay between the germline ends. Here the CDR3 reads CASSESSQPNTEAFF. The DNA for the CDR3 is TGCGCCAGCAGTGAGAGTTCACAGCCGAACACTGAAGCTTTCTTT.